Below are 7 T cell receptor beta chains sequenced from a single sample in a study of T-cell memory formation after mild COVID-19. TCRdb analysed the 5' RACE reads with MiXCR anew, one entry per CDR3 protein. Of 300,000 to 400,000 distinct CDR3 sequences in the sample, roughly an eighth were seen once. The sample consisted of PBMCs or a T cell subset sorted from them (not recorded which). These receptors all stem from a man between 18 and 29 years old who had mild COVID-19 (a few samples of this study predate the infection). Cell type and time point are not known.

This clonotype was found a few times. The V and J genes are TRBV2 and TRBJ2-5; 9 nucleotides agree with TRBD2. This CDR3 comprises 12 residues. The trim removed 7 bases at V and 4 bases at J, leaving 1 base unmatched. Germline V gene data show CDR1 as SNHLY and CDR2 as FYNNEI. In DNA, the CDR3 is TGTGCCAGCAATAGCGGGGGAGAGACCCAGTACTTC. Its translation is CASNSGGETQYF.

The sample holds a few counts of this clonotype. This chain joins TRBV20-1 and TRBJ2-7; D unclear. Germline V CDR1 and CDR2: DFQATT, SNEGSKA (reference sequence). The CDR3 spans 14 residues. V was clipped by 3 bases and J by 4 bases, with 16 bases between them. DNA for the CDR3: TGCAGTGCTAGCCCCGCCCCGATTACATACGAGCAGTACTTC. It specifies CSASPAPITYEQYF.

This chain links TRBV27 with TRBJ2-3; TRBD1 might be the D (6 bases). Deletions cut 2 bases from V and 2 bases from J, with 11 bases between. Germline CDR1 reads MNHEY; CDR2 reads SMNVEV (reference sequence). CDR3 length: 15 amino acids. This CDR3 reads CASSLGGHSTDTQYF. The DNA of the CDR3 is TGTGCCAGCAGTTTAGGGGGCCATTCCACAGATACGCAGTATTTT.

This clonotype has more than one count but fewer than ten. The rearrangement uses TRBV9 and TRBJ1-2, with a tentative D call TRBD1 (6 bases). The germline V and J ends were trimmed by 4 bases and 7 bases, with 14 bases remaining between them. The CDR3 is 13 residues long. Looked up from germline, CDR1 is SGDLS and CDR2 is YYNGEE. CDR3 loop: CASSLGGATGYTF. The CDR3 DNA follows: TGTGCCAGCAGCCTAGGGGGGGCGACTGGCTACACCTTC.

The gene calls are TRBV7-2 and TRBJ1-1; possible D gene TRBD1, 6 bases. Trimming stripped 5 bases from V and 0 bases from J, with 19 bases between. The CDR3 contains 17 residues. The V gene's germline CDR1 is SGHTA and CDR2 FQGNSA. CDR3 protein: CASSPQAWTAMNTEAFF. As DNA, the CDR3 is TGTGCCAGCAGCCCGCAAGCCTGGACAGCGATGAACACTGAAGCTTTCTTT. The variable domain in full, completed from reference TRBV7-2 and TRBJ1-1, reads GAGVSQSPSNKVTEKGKDVELRCDPISGHTALYWYRQSLGQGLEFLIYFQGNSAPDKSGLPSDRFSAERTGGSVSTLTIQRTQQEDSAVYLCASSPQAWTAMNTEAFFGQGTRLTVV.

This clonotype has just one count. The rearrangement links TRBV7-2 to TRBJ1-5; D unresolved. V lost 2 bases to trimming and J lost 0 bases, with 14 bases between them. The germline V gene encodes CDR1 SGHTA and CDR2 FQGNSA. The CDR3 extends over 17 amino acids. CDR3 nucleotides: TGTGCCAGCAGCTTAAGTGTCGGACGGTATAGCAATCAGCCCCAGCATTTT. Its protein product is CASSLSVGRYSNQPQHF.

In its sample, this clonotype was seen a few times. The gene calls are TRBV5-1 and TRBJ1-2; tentative D call: TRBD1 (6 bases). Deletions cut 3 bases from V and 3 bases from J, with 15 bases between. The CDR3 sequence is 15 residues long. CDR1 and CDR2 (germline): SGHRS, YFSETQ. The CDR3 reads CASSYQGQADYGYTF. CDR3 coding DNA: TGCGCCAGCAGCTACCAGGGACAAGCAGACTATGGCTACACCTTC.